This T cell receptor beta chain was captured by sequencing in a study of cytomegalovirus exposure and HLA in healthy donors. Background on the study: Out of around 360 genotyped donors, about 84% belonged to the Caucasian-associated ancestry cluster.

This CDR3 is built from 15 residues. With 5 bases removed from V and 9 bases from J, the gap between germline ends came to 17 bases. Looked up from germline, CDR1 is PRHDT and CDR2 is FYEKMQ (reference sequence). Primers for the PCR totalled 60 Vbeta and 13 Jbeta. The assay was immunoSEQ multiplex PCR, and TCRdb's table has in-frame clones only and misses some. The sample yields around 150,000 clones, of which the top ten take up over 1%. Comments on this clone: Antigen: not known.

Notes on the study in general: Donor immune exposure was known only as CMV serostatus. What was likely a sequencing artifact was a cluster of highly shared sequence variants.

The chain uses TRBV13 and TRBJ1-6, with D maybe TRBD1 (6 bases). Material: PBMCs. The clonotype originates from a woman aged 55 to 70 in good health and CMV-seronegative. CDR3 bases: TGTGCCAGCAGCCTACAGCGGGGGCAAGTTTCACCCCTCCACTTT. Translation: CASSLQRGQVSPLHF.